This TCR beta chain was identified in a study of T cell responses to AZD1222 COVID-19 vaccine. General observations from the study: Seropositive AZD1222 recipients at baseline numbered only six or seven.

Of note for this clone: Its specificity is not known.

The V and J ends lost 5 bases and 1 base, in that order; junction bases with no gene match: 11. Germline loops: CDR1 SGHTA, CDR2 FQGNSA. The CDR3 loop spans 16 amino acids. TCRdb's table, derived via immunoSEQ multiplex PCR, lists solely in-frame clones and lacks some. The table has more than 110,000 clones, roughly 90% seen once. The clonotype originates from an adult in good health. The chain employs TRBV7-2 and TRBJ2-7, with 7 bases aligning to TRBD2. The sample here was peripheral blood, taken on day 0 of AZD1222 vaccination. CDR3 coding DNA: TGTGCCAGCAGCGCAAGGGTGGGCGGGAGATCCTACGAGCAGTACTTC. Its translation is CASSARVGGRSYEQYF. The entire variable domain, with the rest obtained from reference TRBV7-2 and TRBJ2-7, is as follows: GAGVSQSPSNKVTEKGKDVELRCDPISGHTALYWYRQSLGQGLEFLIYFQGNSAPDKSGLPSDRFSAERTGGSVSTLTIQRTQQEDSAVYLCASSARVGGRSYEQYFGPGTRLTVT.